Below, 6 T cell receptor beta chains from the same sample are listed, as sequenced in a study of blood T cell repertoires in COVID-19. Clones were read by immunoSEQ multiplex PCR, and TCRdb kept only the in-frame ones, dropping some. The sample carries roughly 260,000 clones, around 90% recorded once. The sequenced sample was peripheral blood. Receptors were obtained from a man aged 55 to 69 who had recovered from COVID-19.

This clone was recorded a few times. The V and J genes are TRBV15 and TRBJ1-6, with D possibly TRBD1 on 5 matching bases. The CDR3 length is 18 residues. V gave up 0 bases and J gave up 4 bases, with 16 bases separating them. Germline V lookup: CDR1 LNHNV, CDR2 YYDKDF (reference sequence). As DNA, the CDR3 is TGTGCCACCAGCAGAGATAGGAAAGGGTCAGGGTATAATTCACCCCTCCACTTT. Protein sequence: CATSRDRKGSGYNSPLHF.

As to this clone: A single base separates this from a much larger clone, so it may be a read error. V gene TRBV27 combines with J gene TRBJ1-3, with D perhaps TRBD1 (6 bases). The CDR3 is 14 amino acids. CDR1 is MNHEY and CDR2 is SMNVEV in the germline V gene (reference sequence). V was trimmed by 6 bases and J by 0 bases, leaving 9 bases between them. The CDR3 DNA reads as TGTGCCAGCAGAAGGACAGCCTCTGGAAACACCATATATTTT. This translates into CASRRTASGNTIYF.

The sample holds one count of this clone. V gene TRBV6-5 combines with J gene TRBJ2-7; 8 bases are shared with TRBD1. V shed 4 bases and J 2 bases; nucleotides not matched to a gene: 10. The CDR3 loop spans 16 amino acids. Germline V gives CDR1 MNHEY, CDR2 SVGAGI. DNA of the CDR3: TGTGCCAGCAGTTGGGCAGGACAGGGTACCGCCTACGAGCAGTACTTC. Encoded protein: CASSWAGQGTAYEQYF.

The CDR3 coding sequence is TGTGCCAGCAGCGTGACAGGGACGGTGCAGCCCCAGCATTTT. Translating it yields CASSVTGTVQPQHF. The V and J genes are TRBV7-2 and TRBJ1-5; 7 nucleotides align to TRBD1. The CDR3 loop spans 14 amino acids. Germline trimming cut 5 bases from V and 7 bases from J; bases unmatched to any gene: 8. The germline gives CDR1 SGHTA, CDR2 FQGNSA.

The CDR3 nucleotides are TGTGCCTGGTATAGTGTCCCCACTGAAGCTTTCTTT. Protein product: CAWYSVPTEAFF. This chain joins TRBV30 and TRBJ1-1; D call uncertain. The germline CDR1 and CDR2 sequences are GTSNPN and SVGIG (reference sequence). The V end was cut by 5 bases, the J end by 4 bases, with 11 bases between. The CDR3 length is 12 residues.

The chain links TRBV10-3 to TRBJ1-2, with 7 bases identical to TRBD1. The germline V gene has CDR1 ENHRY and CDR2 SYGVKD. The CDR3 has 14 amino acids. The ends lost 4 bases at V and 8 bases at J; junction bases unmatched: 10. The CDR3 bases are TGTGCCATCAGTGTCCGGGACAGCCCTTTGGGCTACACCTTC. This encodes CAISVRDSPLGYTF.